This is a list of T cell receptor beta chains from one sample in a study of T-cell memory formation after mild COVID-19. From the 5' RACE reads, TCRdb called clonotypes with MiXCR, one entry per CDR3 protein. The profile shows about 360,000 distinct CDR3 sequences, 14% of them singletons. The sample comprised PBMCs or a T cell subset sorted from them (not recorded which). These receptor sequences come from a man in his late teens or twenties who had mild COVID-19 (a few samples of this study predate the infection). Cell type and time point are not known. Each CDR3 is given with its conserved first and last residue. A D gene is named only where the DNA matches it firmly. Only part of the rows carry a size: once, few, many, or a class if the clone is expanded.

len	abundance	d_gene	v_gene	j_gene	CDR3nt	CDR3aa
14	-	-	TRBV7-3	TRBJ2-1	TGTGCCAGCAGCCGAATGGACGATCACAATGAGCAGTTCTTC	CASSRMDDHNEQFF
16	-	-	TRBV5-5	TRBJ1-2	TGTGCCAGCAACTTGGACGGAGTCTCTCGGGTCTATGGCTACACCTTC	CASNLDGVSRVYGYTF
14	few	-	TRBV19	TRBJ1-2	TGTGCCAGTAGTCCCCGCTTCGAGGGGTATGGCTACACCTTC	CASSPRFEGYGYTF
15	-	-	TRBV5-1	TRBJ2-5	TGCGCCAGCAGCTTGGCGGCAGGACTTAAAGAGACCCAGTACTTC	CASSLAAGLKETQYF
15	-	TRBD2	TRBV9	TRBJ2-1	TGTGCCAGCAGCGTAGTGCCTAGCGGGGTAAATGAGCAGTTCTTC	CASSVVPSGVNEQFF
13	few	-	TRBV12-3/TRBV12-4	TRBJ2-1	TGTGCCAGCAGTTTAGGCAGGGCCAATGAGCAGTTCTTC	CASSLGRANEQFF
13	-	TRBD1	TRBV7-3	TRBJ1-2	TGTGCCAGCAGCCCAGGGGGTGACTATGGCTACACCTTC	CASSPGGDYGYTF
13	-	-	TRBV5-1	TRBJ2-5	TGCGCCAGCAGGGCCAGGGACCCAGAGACCCAGTACTTC	CASRARDPETQYF
16	few	TRBD1	TRBV12-3/TRBV12-4	TRBJ1-5	TGTGCCAGCAGTTTAGGTCCGGGACAGTTAAATCAGCCCCAGCATTTT	CASSLGPGQLNQPQHF
12	-	TRBD2	TRBV19	TRBJ2-1	TGTGCCAGTAGTATGGGGGGGTATGAGCAGTTCTTC	CASSMGGYEQFF
14	-	-	TRBV19	TRBJ2-7	TGTGCCAGTAGTATTGGCCAGGCAACCTACGAGCAGTACTTC	CASSIGQATYEQYF
13	-	TRBD1	TRBV20-1	TRBJ1-2	TGCAGTGCTAGAAGAGACAGGGGACCTGGCTACACCTTC	CSARRDRGPGYTF
13	many	-	TRBV9	TRBJ1-1	TGTGCCAGCAGTGTGGGGGCGGGCACTGAAGCTTTCTTT	CASSVGAGTEAFF
15	few	-	TRBV7-9	TRBJ1-2	TGTGCCAGCAGCTTAATTATCGACGGAGGATATGGCTACACCTTC	CASSLIIDGGYGYTF
14	-	-	TRBV7-9	TRBJ1-6	TGTGCCAGCAGCTTAGCGCTATTCAATTCACCCCTCCACTTT	CASSLALFNSPLHF
12	few	TRBD1	TRBV29-1	TRBJ2-7	TGCAGCGTCCGGGACAGGGTCTACGAGCAGTACTTC	CSVRDRVYEQYF
15	few	TRBD2	TRBV25-1	TRBJ2-3	TGTGCCAGCAGTGCACTAGCGGGGGCGGCAGATACGCAGTATTTT	CASSALAGAADTQYF
14	few	-	TRBV2	TRBJ1-5	TGTGCCAGCAGTGTTATGGGGTACGATCAGCCCCAGCATTTT	CASSVMGYDQPQHF
15	-	TRBD2	TRBV7-9	TRBJ2-3	TGTGCCACCAGAACCGGGACTAGCTATTCAGATACGCAGTATTTT	CATRTGTSYSDTQYF
17	-	TRBD1	TRBV5-1	TRBJ2-1	TGCGCCAGCAGCTTGGGGCAGGGGGCAGGGTCCTACAATGAGCAGTTCTTC	CASSLGQGAGSYNEQFF
13	-	-	TRBV19	TRBJ2-5	TGTGCCAGCGTGGGGTGGGGCCAAGAGACCCAGTACTTC	CASVGWGQETQYF
14	many	TRBD2	TRBV20-1	TRBJ2-2	TGCAGTGCTCCTAGCGGGGGGGCCGACGGGGAGCTGTTTTTT	CSAPSGGADGELFF
14	many	-	TRBV29-1	TRBJ2-7	TGCAGCGCGAAGGGGCAGGGGAGTGGCTACGAGCAGTACTTC	CSAKGQGSGYEQYF
12	few	-	TRBV9	TRBJ2-1	TGTGCCAGCAGCGGGACTAACAATGAGCAGTTCTTC	CASSGTNNEQFF
13	-	-	TRBV29-1	TRBJ2-7	TGCAGCGTTGAGCTGGGGATCCCCCACGAGCAGTACTTC	CSVELGIPHEQYF
15	-	-	TRBV24-1	TRBJ2-1	TGTGCCACCAGTGAAGCGAGTACTACGGACAATGAGCAGTTCTTC	CATSEASTTDNEQFF
19	few	TRBD1	TRBV14	TRBJ2-6	TGTGCCAGCAGCCGTGGATGGGACAGGGGGAAATCAGGGGCCAACGTCCTGACTTTC	CASSRGWDRGKSGANVLTF
14	few	-	TRBV11-2	TRBJ2-2	TGTGCCAGCAGTTTTACGTTGAACACCGGGGAGCTGTTTTTT	CASSFTLNTGELFF
19	few	TRBD2	TRBV6-4	TRBJ2-5	TGTGCCAGCAGTGACCCCGGCGGGCTAGCGGAGCCCCAGCCAAAGGCCCAGTACTTC	CASSDPGGLAEPQPKAQYF
15	-	-	TRBV25-1	TRBJ2-7	TGTGCCAGCAGTGACCCACAGGGATTTGGGTACGAGCAGTACTTC	CASSDPQGFGYEQYF
11	-	-	TRBV12-3/TRBV12-4	TRBJ1-4	TGTGCCAGCAGTTTACGTGAAAAACTGTTTTTT	CASSLREKLFF
16	many	-	TRBV6-2/TRBV6-3	TRBJ2-1	TGTGCCAGCAGTTCCCCATTTGGGGGCTCGGGAAATGAGCAGTTCTTC	CASSSPFGGSGNEQFF
13	-	-	TRBV10-3	TRBJ1-1	TGTGCCACTGACGGGGGGACGAACACTGAAGCTTTCTTT	CATDGGTNTEAFF
15	-	-	TRBV7-8	TRBJ2-1	TGTGCCAGCAGCTTACAGGGTGCTGGGTCCAATGAGCAGTTCTTC	CASSLQGAGSNEQFF
17	-	-	TRBV7-9	TRBJ1-4	TGTGCCAGCAGCAACCTCCGGACGAGAGCAACTAATGAAAAACTGTTTTTT	CASSNLRTRATNEKLFF
14	few	-	TRBV2	TRBJ2-7	TGTGCCAGCAAATCCGGGGCTAACTCCTACGAGCAGTACTTC	CASKSGANSYEQYF
12	few	-	TRBV20-1	TRBJ2-7	TGCAGTGCGGGGCAGCTGACCTACGAGCAGTACTTC	CSAGQLTYEQYF
14	few	TRBD1	TRBV20-1	TRBJ1-4	TGCAGTGCCGGGACAGCGGCAACTAATGAAAAACTGTTTTTT	CSAGTAATNEKLFF
15	-	-	TRBV30	TRBJ1-2	TGTGCCTGGAGTCCTCCGGGACTGACGAACTATGGCTACACCTTC	CAWSPPGLTNYGYTF
13	few	-	TRBV28	TRBJ1-6	TGTGCCAGCAGACCTAAGACGGACCTACCCCTCCACTTT	CASRPKTDLPLHF
13	few	-	TRBV6-5	TRBJ1-3	TGTGCCAGCAGAACAGAGAGTGGAAACACCATATATTTT	CASRTESGNTIYF
13	-	-	TRBV20-1	TRBJ1-1	TGCAGTGCTATTCTAGGGGCGGGCACTGAATCTTTCTTT	CSAILGAGTESFF
16	few	-	TRBV7-7	TRBJ2-2	TGTGCCAGCAGCTTAGGGGCCGGGGTGAACACCGGGGAGCTGTTTTTT	CASSLGAGVNTGELFF